This TCR beta chain comes out of a study of blood T cell repertoires in COVID-19. The CDR3 covers 13 residues. Trimming took 11 bases from V and 1 from J; bases not matched to a gene: 6. CDR1 and CDR2 (germline): SGHVS, FQNEAQ. Some clones are missing from TCRdb's copy, which holds only in-frame ones; the method was immunoSEQ multiplex PCR. The sample includes around 110,000 clones, around four fifths seen only once; the top ten take less than 9%. Sequenced material: peripheral blood. V and J are TRBV7-8 and TRBJ2-7; the match to TRBD1 covers 9 bases. The TCR comes from a man between 65 and 85 years old with active or convalescent COVID-19. The CDR3 region has the DNA TGTGCCGGGGGACAGGGACGATCCTACGAGCAGTACTTC. It codes for CAGGQGRSYEQYF. Together with reference TRBV7-8 and TRBJ2-7, the CDR3 gives the full variable domain: GAGVSQSPRYKVAKRGQDVALRCDPISGHVSLFWYQQALGQGPEFLTYFQNEAQLDKSGLPSDRFFAERPEGSVSTLKIQRTQQEDSAVYLCAGGQGRSYEQYFGPGTRLTVT.